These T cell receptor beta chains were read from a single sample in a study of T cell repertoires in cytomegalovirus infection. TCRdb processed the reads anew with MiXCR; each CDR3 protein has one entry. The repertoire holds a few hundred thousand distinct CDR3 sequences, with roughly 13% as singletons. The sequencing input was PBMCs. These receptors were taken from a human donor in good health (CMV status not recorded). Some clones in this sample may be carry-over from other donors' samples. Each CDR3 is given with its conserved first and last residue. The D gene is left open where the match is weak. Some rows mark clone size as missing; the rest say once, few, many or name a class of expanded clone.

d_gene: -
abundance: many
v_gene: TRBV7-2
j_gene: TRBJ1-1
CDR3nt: TGTGCCAGCAGCTTTCAGGATCTTACTGAAGCTTTCTTT
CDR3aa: CASSFQDLTEAFF

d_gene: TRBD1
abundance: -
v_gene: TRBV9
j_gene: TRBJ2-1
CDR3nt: TGTGCCAGCAGCGTGGATCCTCTACAGGGGTATAATGAGCAGTTCTTC
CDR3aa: CASSVDPLQGYNEQFF

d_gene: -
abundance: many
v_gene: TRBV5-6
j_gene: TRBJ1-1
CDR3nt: TGTGCCAGCAGCTTGGTAATAGGTACGAAAAGCGCCTTGAACACTGAAGCTTTCTTT
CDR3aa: CASSLVIGTKSALNTEAFF

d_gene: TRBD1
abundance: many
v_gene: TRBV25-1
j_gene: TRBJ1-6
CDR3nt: TGTGCCAGCATGAAGCGGGACAGGGGTAATTCACCCCTCCACTTT
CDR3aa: CASMKRDRGNSPLHF

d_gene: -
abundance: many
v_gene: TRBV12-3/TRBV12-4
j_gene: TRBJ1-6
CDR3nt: TGTGCCAGCAGTTTTCCCGGCTCACCCCTCCACTTT
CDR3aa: CASSFPGSPLHF

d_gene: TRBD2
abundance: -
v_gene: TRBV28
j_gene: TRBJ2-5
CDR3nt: TGTGCCGTGTGTCTTCGCGGGACGGGGGGAGAGACCCAGTACTTC
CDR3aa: CAVCLRGTGGETQYF

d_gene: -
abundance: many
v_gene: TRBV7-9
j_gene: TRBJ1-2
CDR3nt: TGTGCCAGCAGCTTACTCGCGGTATTTAACTATGGCTACACCTTC
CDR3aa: CASSLLAVFNYGYTF

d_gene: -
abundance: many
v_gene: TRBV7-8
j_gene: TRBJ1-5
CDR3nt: TGTGCCAGCAGCCTAATCGGGACACTTAATCAGCCCCAGCATTTT
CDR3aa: CASSLIGTLNQPQHF

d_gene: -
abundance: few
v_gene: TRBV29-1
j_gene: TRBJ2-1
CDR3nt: TGCAGCGTCCGAAATTATGAGCAGTTCTTC
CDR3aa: CSVRNYEQFF

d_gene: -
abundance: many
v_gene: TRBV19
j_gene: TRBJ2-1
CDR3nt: TGTGCCAGTAAAACCGGGACTGCCTCCTACAATGAGCAGTTCTTC
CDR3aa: CASKTGTASYNEQFF

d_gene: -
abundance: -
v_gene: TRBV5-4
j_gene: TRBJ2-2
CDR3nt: TGTGCCAGCAGCTTTGGGCGAGACACCGGGGAGCTGTTTTTT
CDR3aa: CASSFGRDTGELFF

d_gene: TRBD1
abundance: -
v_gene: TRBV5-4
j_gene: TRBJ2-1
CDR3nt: TGTGCCAGCAGCCCGGGACAGGACAAGCTGAATGAGCAGTTCTTC
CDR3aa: CASSPGQDKLNEQFF

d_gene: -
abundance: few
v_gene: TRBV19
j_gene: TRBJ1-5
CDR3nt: TGTGCCAGTAGTATGTTGGACACGGGTCAGCCCCAGCATTTT
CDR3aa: CASSMLDTGQPQHF

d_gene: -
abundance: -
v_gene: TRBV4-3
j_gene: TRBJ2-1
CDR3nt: TGCGCCAGCAGCCAAGCGGGACGGCCCGATGAGCAGTTCTTC
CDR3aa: CASSQAGRPDEQFF

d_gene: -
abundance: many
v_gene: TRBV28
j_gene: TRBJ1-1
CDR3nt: TGTGCCAGCAGTCCTACCCCTCTCATGAACACTGAAGCTTTCTTT
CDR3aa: CASSPTPLMNTEAFF

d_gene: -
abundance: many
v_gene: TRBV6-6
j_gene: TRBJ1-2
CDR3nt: TGTGCCAGCAGTTACTCGAGAGGGATGGCTAGTGGCTACACCTTC
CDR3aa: CASSYSRGMASGYTF

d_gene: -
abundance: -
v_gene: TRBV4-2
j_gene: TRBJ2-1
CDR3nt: TGTGCCAGCAGCCTCCCGATCGGGACTCTGTACAATGAGCAGTTCTTC
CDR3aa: CASSLPIGTLYNEQFF

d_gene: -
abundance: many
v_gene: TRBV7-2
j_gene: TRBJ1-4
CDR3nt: TGTGCCAGCAGCCTTGCCACAGGGCGTCATGAAAAACTGTTTTTT
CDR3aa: CASSLATGRHEKLFF

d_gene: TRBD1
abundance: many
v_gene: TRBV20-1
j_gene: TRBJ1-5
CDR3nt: TGCAGTGCTAGCTCTACAGGGGCTCCTAATCAGCCCCAGCATTTT
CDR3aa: CSASSTGAPNQPQHF

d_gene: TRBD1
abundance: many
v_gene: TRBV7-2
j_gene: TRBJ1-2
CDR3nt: TGTGCCAGCAGCTTAGAACGGACAGGGTACGACTATGGCTACACCTTC
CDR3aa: CASSLERTGYDYGYTF

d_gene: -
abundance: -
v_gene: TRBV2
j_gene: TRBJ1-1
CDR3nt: TGTGCCAGCAGTCACAGGGATGGCGCTGAAGCTTTCTTT
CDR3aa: CASSHRDGAEAFF

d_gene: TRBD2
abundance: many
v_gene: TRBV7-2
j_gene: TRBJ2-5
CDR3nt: TGTGCCAGCTCTAGCGGGAGTGGGAAGACCCAGTACTTC
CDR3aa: CASSSGSGKTQYF

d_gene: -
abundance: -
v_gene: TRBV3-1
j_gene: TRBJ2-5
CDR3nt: TGTGCCAGCAACTCACTGAGGGACTCCCGGGCAGAGACCCAGTACTTC
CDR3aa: CASNSLRDSRAETQYF

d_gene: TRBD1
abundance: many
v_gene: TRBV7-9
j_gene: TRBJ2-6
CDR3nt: TGTGCCAGCACAAATCCCGGGACAGAGCGAGACTCTTCGGCTGGGGCCAACGTCCTGACTTTC
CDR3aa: CASTNPGTERDSSAGANVLTF

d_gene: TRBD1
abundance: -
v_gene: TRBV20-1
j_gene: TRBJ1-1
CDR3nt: TGCAGTGCTAGATGGCTCGGGACAGGGGTCACTGAAGCTTTCTTT
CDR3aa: CSARWLGTGVTEAFF

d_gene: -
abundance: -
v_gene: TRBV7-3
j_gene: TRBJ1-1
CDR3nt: TGTGCCAGCAGCTTAATGGGGGGGCGGAGAACTGAAGCTTTCTTT
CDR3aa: CASSLMGGRRTEAFF

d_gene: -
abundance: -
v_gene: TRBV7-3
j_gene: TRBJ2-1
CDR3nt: TGTGCCAGCAGCTTACTAGGGTCCCCCTACAATGAGCAGTTCTTC
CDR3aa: CASSLLGSPYNEQFF